This T cell receptor (beta chain) is from a study of blood T cell repertoires in COVID-19. Sequencing used immunoSEQ multiplex PCR; TCRdb keeps in-frame clones, though not all of them. Counted here are around 100,000 clones, approximately 90% occurring once; the ten biggest clones make up 17%. This CDR3 is 12 amino acids long. V dropped 6 bases and J dropped 11 bases, with 16 bases sitting between them. This clone was picked up one time. V is TRBV12-3 or TRBV12-4 and J is TRBJ1-1, with D perhaps TRBD1 (6 bases). The receptor was derived from a man aged 50 to 59 with acute or convalescent COVID-19. The material sequenced was peripheral blood. This chain's CDR3 is CASSLSRGNAFF. The DNA for the CDR3 is TGTGCCAGCAGCCTATCCAGGGGAAACGCTTTCTTT.